This TCR beta chain was identified during a study of shared clonotypes between healthy human individuals. Germline trimming cut 3 bases from V and 6 bases from J; bases unmatched to any gene: 9. The CDR3 consists of 16 residues. Germline values: CDR1 MNHNY, CDR2 SVGAGI (reference sequence). Study-wide findings and caveats: Relative to their counterparts shared across all four donors, non-shared clonotypes exhibited diminished generation probabilities.

A note on this clone: The antigen is undetermined.

This table comes from immunoSEQ multiplex PCR, and its TCRdb copy is limited to in-frame clones, with some not included. The sample has 2 million to 2.5 million clones; approximately 94% are singletons. The donors were adults (healthy and HIV-negative) with no recent acute infections or vaccinations. This chain joins TRBV6-6 and TRBJ1-5; TRBD1 aligns across 9 bases. This receptor was obtained from a man younger than 35 in good health. Sequencing used naive CD4+ T cells sorted from blood. Subset of the sample: CD45RA+ positively selected. The CDR3 sequence is CASSYSSGQGGQPQHF. The CDR3 nucleotides are TGTGCCAGCAGTTATTCCTCGGGACAGGGCGGTCAGCCCCAGCATTTT.